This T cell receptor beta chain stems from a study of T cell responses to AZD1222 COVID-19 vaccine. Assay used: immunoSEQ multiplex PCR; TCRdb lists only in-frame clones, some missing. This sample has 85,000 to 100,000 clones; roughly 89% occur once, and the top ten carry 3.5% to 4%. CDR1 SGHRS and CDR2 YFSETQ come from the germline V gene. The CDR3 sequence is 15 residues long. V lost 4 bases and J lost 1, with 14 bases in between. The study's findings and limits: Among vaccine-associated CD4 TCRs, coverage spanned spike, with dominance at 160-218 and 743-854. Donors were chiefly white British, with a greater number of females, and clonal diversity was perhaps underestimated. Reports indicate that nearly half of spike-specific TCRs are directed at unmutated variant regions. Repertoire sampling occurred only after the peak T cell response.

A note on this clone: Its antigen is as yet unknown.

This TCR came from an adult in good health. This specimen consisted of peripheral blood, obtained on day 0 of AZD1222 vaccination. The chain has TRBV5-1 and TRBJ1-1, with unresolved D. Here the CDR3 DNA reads TGCGCCAGCAGCGCAGGTTCGACTGGGAACACTGAAGCTTTCTTT. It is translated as CASSAGSTGNTEAFF.